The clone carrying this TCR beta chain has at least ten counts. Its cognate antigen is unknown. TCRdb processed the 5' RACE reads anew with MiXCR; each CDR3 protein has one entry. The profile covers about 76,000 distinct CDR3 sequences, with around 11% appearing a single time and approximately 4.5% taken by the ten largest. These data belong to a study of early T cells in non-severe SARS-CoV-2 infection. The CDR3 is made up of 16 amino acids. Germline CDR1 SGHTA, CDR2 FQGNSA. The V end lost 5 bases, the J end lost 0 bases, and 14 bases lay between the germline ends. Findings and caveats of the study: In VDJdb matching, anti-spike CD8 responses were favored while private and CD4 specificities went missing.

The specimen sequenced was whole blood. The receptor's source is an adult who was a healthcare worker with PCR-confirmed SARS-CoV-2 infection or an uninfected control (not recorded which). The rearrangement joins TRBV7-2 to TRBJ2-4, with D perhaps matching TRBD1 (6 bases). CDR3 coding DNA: TGTGCCAGCAGCATCACTTACAGGGTAGCCAAAAACATTCAGTACTTC. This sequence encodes CASSITYRVAKNIQYF.